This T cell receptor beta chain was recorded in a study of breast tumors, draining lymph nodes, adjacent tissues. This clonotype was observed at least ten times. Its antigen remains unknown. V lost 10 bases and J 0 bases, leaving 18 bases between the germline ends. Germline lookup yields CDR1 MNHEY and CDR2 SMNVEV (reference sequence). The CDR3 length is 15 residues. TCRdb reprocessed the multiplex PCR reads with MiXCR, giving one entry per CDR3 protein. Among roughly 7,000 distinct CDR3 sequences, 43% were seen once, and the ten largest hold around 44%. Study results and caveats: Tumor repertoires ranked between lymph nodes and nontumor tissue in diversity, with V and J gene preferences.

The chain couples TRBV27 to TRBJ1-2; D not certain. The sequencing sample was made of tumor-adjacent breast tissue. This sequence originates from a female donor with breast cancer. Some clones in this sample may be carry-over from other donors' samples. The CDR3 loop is CATSLQGGANYGYTF. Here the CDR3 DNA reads TGTGCCACCTCATTACAAGGTGGCGCTAACTATGGCTACACCTTC.